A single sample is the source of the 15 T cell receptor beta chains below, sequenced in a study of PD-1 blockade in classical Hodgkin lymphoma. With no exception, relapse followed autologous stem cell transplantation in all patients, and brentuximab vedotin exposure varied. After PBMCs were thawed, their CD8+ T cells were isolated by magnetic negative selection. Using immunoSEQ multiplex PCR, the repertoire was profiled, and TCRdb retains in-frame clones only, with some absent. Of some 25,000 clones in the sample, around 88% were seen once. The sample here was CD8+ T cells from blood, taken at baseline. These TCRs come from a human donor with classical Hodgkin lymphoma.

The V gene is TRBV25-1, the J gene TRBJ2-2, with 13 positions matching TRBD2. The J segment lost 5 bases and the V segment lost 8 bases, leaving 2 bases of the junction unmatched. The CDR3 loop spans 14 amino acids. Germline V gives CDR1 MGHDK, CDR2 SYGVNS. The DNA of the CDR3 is TGTGCCAGCCCGACTAGCGGGAGGACCGGGGAGCTGTTTTTT. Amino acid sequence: CASPTSGRTGELFF.

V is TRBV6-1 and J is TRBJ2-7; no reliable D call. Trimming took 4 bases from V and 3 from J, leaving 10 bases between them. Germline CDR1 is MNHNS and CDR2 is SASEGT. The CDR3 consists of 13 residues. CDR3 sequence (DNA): TGTGCCAGCAGTGTCGGGTTTCTCTACGAGCAGTACTTC. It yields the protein CASSVGFLYEQYF.

The CDR3 loop reads CASSLRDGAGTNEKLFF. The CDR3 region has the DNA TGTGCCAGCAGCTTGCGGGATGGTGCAGGGACTAATGAAAAACTGTTTTTT. The chain is built from TRBV5-5 and TRBJ1-4, with TRBD1 as a possible D gene (5 bases). CDR1 SGHKS and CDR2 YYEKEE come from the germline V gene (reference sequence). V dropped 1 base and J dropped 2 bases, with 15 bases sitting between them. The CDR3 loop spans 17 amino acids.

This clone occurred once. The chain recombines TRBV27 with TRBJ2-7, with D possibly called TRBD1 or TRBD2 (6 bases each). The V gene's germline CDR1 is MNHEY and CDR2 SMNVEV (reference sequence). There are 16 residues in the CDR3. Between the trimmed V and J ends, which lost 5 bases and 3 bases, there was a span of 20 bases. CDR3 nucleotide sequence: TGTGCCAGCAGTGGACCCGGGACAACGGACTACTACGAGCAGTACTTC. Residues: CASSGPGTTDYYEQYF.

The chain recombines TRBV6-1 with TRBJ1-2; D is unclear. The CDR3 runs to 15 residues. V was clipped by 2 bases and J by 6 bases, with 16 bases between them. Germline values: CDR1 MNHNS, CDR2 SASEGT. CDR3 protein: CASSELVRDRNGYTF. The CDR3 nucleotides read TGTGCCAGCAGTGAATTAGTGAGGGATAGGAATGGCTACACCTTC.

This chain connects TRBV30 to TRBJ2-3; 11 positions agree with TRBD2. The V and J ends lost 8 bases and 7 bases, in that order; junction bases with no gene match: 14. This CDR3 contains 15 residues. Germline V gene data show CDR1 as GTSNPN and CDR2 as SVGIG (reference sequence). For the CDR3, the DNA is TGTGCCCGGACCGCAATAGCGGGAGGGCCATATACGCAGTATTTT. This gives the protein CARTAIAGGPYTQYF.

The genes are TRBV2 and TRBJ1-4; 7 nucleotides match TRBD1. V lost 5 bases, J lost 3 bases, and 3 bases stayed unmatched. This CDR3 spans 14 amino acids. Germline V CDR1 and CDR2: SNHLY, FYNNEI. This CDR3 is CASSQTGSNEKLFF. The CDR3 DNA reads TGTGCCAGCAGTCAGACAGGGTCTAATGAAAAACTGTTTTTT.

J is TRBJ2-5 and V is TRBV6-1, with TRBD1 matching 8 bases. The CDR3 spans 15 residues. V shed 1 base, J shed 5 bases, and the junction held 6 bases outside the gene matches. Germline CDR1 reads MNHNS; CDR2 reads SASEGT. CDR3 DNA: TGTGCCAGCAGTGAAGAAACAGGGGGATGGGAGACCCAGTACTTC. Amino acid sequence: CASSEETGGWETQYF.

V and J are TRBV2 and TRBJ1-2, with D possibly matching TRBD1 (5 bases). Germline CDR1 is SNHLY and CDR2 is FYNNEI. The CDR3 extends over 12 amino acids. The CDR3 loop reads CGNVRGPAGYTF. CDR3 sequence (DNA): TGTGGGAACGTGAGGGGCCCGGCCGGCTACACCTTC.

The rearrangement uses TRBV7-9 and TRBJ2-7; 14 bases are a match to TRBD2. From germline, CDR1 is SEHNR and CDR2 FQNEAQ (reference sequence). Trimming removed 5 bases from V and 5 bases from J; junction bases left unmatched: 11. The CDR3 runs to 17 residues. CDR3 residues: CASSPTGTSGRIDEQYF. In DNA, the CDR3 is TGTGCCAGCAGCCCCACCGGGACTAGCGGGAGAATAGACGAGCAGTACTTC.

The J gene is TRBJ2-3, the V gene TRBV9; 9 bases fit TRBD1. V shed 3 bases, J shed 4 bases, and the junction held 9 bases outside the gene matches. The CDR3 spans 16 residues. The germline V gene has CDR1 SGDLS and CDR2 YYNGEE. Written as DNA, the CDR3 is TGTGCCAGCAGCGCTTACCGGGACAGGGAGTCAGATACGCAGTATTTT. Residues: CASSAYRDRESDTQYF.

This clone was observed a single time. The CDR3 DNA follows: TGTGCCAGCACTTCAGATTTACAAGAGACCCAGTACTTC. Translating gives CASTSDLQETQYF. The chain couples TRBV7-9 to TRBJ2-5; D gene uncertain. This CDR3 region has 13 residues. Trimming removed 7 bases at V and 2 bases at J, with 11 bases between. Germline V CDR1 and CDR2: SEHNR, FQNEAQ (reference sequence).

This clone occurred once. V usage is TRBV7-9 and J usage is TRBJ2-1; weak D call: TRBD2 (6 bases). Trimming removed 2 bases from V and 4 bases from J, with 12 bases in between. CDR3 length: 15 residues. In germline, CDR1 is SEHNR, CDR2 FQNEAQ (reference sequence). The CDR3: CASSLSTGVYNEQFF. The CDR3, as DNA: TGTGCCAGCAGCTTATCAACGGGAGTTTACAATGAGCAGTTCTTC.

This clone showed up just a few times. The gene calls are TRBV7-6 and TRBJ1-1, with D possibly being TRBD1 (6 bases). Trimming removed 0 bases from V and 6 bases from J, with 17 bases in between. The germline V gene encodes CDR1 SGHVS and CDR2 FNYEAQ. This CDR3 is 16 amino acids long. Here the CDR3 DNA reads TGTGCCAGCAGCTTAGCTCTTTTGGACAGCGAGGCTGAAGCTTTCTTT. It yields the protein CASSLALLDSEAEAFF.

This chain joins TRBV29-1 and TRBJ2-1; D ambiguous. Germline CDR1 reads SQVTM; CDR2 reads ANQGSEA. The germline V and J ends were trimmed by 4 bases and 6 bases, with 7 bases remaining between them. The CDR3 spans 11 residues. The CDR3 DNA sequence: TGCAGCGTTGTGGGTCGCAATGAGCAGTTCTTC. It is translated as CSVVGRNEQFF.